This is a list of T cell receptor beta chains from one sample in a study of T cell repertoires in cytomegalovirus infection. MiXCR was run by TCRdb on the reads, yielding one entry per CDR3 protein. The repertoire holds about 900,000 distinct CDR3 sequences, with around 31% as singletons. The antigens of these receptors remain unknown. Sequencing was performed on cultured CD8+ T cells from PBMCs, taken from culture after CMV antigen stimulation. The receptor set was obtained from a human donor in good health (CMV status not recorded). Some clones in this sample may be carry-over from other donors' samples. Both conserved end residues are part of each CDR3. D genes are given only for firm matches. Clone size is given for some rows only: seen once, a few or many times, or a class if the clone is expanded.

CDR3 protein: CASSSPGTPYSGVGQPQHF; CDR3 DNA: TGTGCCAGTAGTAGTCCAGGGACACCCTATTCGGGGGTCGGTCAGCCCCAGCATTTT; D gene: .; J gene: TRBJ1-5; V gene: TRBV19; clone size: many
CDR3 protein: CASSLMGQGFSGNTIYF; CDR3 DNA: TGTGCCAGCAGCTTAATGGGTCAGGGGTTCTCTGGAAACACCATATATTTT; D gene: .; J gene: TRBJ1-3; V gene: TRBV7-2; clone size: few
CDR3 protein: CASSYSTGDNEQFF; CDR3 DNA: TGTGCCAGCAGTTACTCAACAGGGGACAATGAGCAGTTCTTC; D gene: TRBD1; J gene: TRBJ2-1; V gene: TRBV6-2/TRBV6-3; clone size: .
CDR3 protein: CASSRLFDGELFF; CDR3 DNA: TGTGCCAGCAGTCGGCTCTTTGACGGGGAGCTGTTTTTT; D gene: .; J gene: TRBJ2-2; V gene: TRBV27; clone size: .
CDR3 protein: CASSPQLLNTEAFF; CDR3 DNA: TGTGCCAGTAGTCCCCAACTCCTGAACACTGAAGCTTTCTTT; D gene: .; J gene: TRBJ1-1; V gene: TRBV19; clone size: few
CDR3 protein: CASSDKPFLGGQYF; CDR3 DNA: TGTGCCAGCAGTGATAAACCGTTTTTGGGGGGCCAGTACTTC; D gene: .; J gene: TRBJ2-5; V gene: TRBV6-1; clone size: few
CDR3 protein: CASSLAQGWNEQFF; CDR3 DNA: TGTGCCAGCAGCTTGGCACAGGGGTGGAATGAGCAGTTCTTC; D gene: TRBD1; J gene: TRBJ2-1; V gene: TRBV7-6; clone size: .
CDR3 protein: CASRIGGAGGYTF; CDR3 DNA: TGCGCCAGCAGGATAGGGGGCGCCGGTGGCTACACCTTC; D gene: TRBD1; J gene: TRBJ1-2; V gene: TRBV10-2; clone size: once
CDR3 protein: CASGLVSTDTQYF; CDR3 DNA: TGTGCTAGTGGTTTGGTATCGACAGATACGCAGTATTTT; D gene: .; J gene: TRBJ2-3; V gene: TRBV12-5; clone size: few
CDR3 protein: CASSYSGGRDQYF; CDR3 DNA: TGTGCCAGCAGTTACTCAGGGGGGCGAGACCAGTACTTC; D gene: .; J gene: TRBJ2-5; V gene: TRBV6-2/TRBV6-3; clone size: .
CDR3 protein: CASGSSHGNTIYF; CDR3 DNA: TGTGCTAGTGGTTCATCCCATGGAAACACCATATATTTT; D gene: .; J gene: TRBJ1-3; V gene: TRBV12-5; clone size: .
CDR3 protein: CASGSTEGIHTDTQYF; CDR3 DNA: TGTGCTAGTGGTTCCACCGAGGGGATTCACACAGATACGCAGTATTTT; D gene: .; J gene: TRBJ2-3; V gene: TRBV12-5; clone size: .
CDR3 protein: CASSPPGTGVGNTEAFF; CDR3 DNA: TGCGCCAGCAGTCCGCCCGGGACAGGGGTAGGGAACACTGAAGCTTTCTTT; D gene: TRBD1; J gene: TRBJ1-1; V gene: TRBV5-1; clone size: .
CDR3 protein: CASSLYKGLADYNEQFF; CDR3 DNA: TGTGCCAGCAGTTTGTATAAGGGACTAGCGGATTACAATGAGCAGTTCTTC; D gene: TRBD2; J gene: TRBJ2-1; V gene: TRBV27; clone size: few
CDR3 protein: CASSQDWEPNPNQPQHF; CDR3 DNA: TGCGCCAGCAGCCAAGATTGGGAACCGAACCCCAATCAGCCCCAGCATTTT; D gene: .; J gene: TRBJ1-5; V gene: TRBV4-1; clone size: .
CDR3 protein: CASSLTITGQYEAFF; CDR3 DNA: TGTGCCAGCAGCCTAACAATCACAGGCCAATACGAAGCTTTCTTT; D gene: .; J gene: TRBJ1-1; V gene: TRBV14; clone size: few
CDR3 protein: CASSQDPSGKPGELFF; CDR3 DNA: TGTGCCAGCAGCCAAGATCCTAGCGGCAAACCCGGGGAGCTGTTTTTT; D gene: TRBD2; J gene: TRBJ2-2; V gene: TRBV4-2; clone size: .
CDR3 protein: CSVPWGTQYF; CDR3 DNA: TGCAGCGTTCCCTGGGGGACCCAGTACTTC; D gene: .; J gene: TRBJ2-5; V gene: TRBV29-1; clone size: few
CDR3 protein: CASSYSPNGFMNTEAFF; CDR3 DNA: TGTGCCAGCAGTTACTCCCCAAACGGATTCATGAACACTGAAGCTTTCTTT; D gene: .; J gene: TRBJ1-1; V gene: TRBV6-5; clone size: .
CDR3 protein: CASSSTGGHGKNIQYF; CDR3 DNA: TGTGCCAGCAGTTCTACAGGGGGTCATGGCAAAAACATTCAGTACTTC; D gene: TRBD1; J gene: TRBJ2-4; V gene: TRBV6-2/TRBV6-3; clone size: .
CDR3 protein: CASRLLGNSPLHF; CDR3 DNA: TGTGCCAGCCGACTCCTGGGCAATTCACCCCTCCACTTT; D gene: .; J gene: TRBJ1-6; V gene: TRBV2; clone size: .
CDR3 protein: CASSFHSPTEAFF; CDR3 DNA: TGTGCCAGCAGTTTCCATTCACCCACTGAAGCTTTCTTT; D gene: .; J gene: TRBJ1-1; V gene: TRBV28; clone size: many
CDR3 protein: CASSASGGWREKLFF; CDR3 DNA: TGTGCCAGCAGCGCTTCAGGGGGCTGGCGAGAAAAACTGTTTTTT; D gene: TRBD1; J gene: TRBJ1-4; V gene: TRBV9; clone size: .
CDR3 protein: CASSPSRVPQETQYF; CDR3 DNA: TGTGCCAGCAGTCCCTCCAGGGTCCCCCAAGAGACCCAGTACTTC; D gene: .; J gene: TRBJ2-5; V gene: TRBV27; clone size: .
CDR3 protein: CASTSGAAFEAFF; CDR3 DNA: TGTGCCAGCACCTCCGGGGCCGCATTTGAAGCTTTCTTT; D gene: .; J gene: TRBJ1-1; V gene: TRBV27; clone size: .
CDR3 protein: CASSLREGGPETQYF; CDR3 DNA: TGTGCCAGCAGCCTCCGGGAGGGGGGACCTGAGACCCAGTACTTC; D gene: TRBD2; J gene: TRBJ2-5; V gene: TRBV13; clone size: .
CDR3 protein: CASSPSGAQNEQFF; CDR3 DNA: TGTGCCAGCAGCCCCTCGGGGGCGCAGAATGAGCAGTTCTTC; D gene: .; J gene: TRBJ2-1; V gene: TRBV13; clone size: few
CDR3 protein: CSVEDVGQETYEQYF; CDR3 DNA: TGCAGCGTTGAAGATGTGGGACAGGAGACCTACGAGCAGTACTTC; D gene: TRBD1; J gene: TRBJ2-7; V gene: TRBV29-1; clone size: .
CDR3 protein: CASTDAGRHPPQHF; CDR3 DNA: TGTGCCAGCACCGATGCCGGCAGACACCCGCCCCAGCATTTT; D gene: .; J gene: TRBJ1-5; V gene: TRBV7-9; clone size: .